This T cell receptor (beta chain) was documented in a study of high-grade serous ovarian cancer treatment subgroups. Study-level findings and limits: TCR clonal relatedness correlated positively with neoantigen level. The analyses considered CDR3 and ignored CDR1 and CDR2. Different patients shared almost no repertoire; same-patient tumors shared roughly 0.11 to 0.85.

The CDR3 has 14 residues. In germline, CDR1 is SGHVS, CDR2 FQNEAQ. The V gene end was trimmed by 3 bases and the J gene end by 2 bases; junction bases not matched to a gene: 3. Tumor samples were obtained before definitive surgery or chemotherapy. Produced via immunoSEQ multiplex PCR; TCRdb's table is partial and in-frame only. Of 3,200 or so clones detected, roughly 79% appear once; the ten largest clones hold more than 7.5%. As to this clone: Its target is unknown.

This receptor was obtained from a human donor with high-grade serous ovarian cancer. The genes are TRBV7-8 and TRBJ2-7, with 8 bases lining up with TRBD2. The sequencing input was tumor tissue. CDR3 nucleotides: TGTGCCAGCAGCTTGGGGACTAGTCCCTACGAGCAGTACTTC. Protein sequence: CASSLGTSPYEQYF.